These 10 T cell receptor beta chains were sequenced from one sample in a study of control samples from healthy donors and cancer patients. Sequencing used immunoSEQ multiplex PCR; TCRdb keeps in-frame clones, though not all of them. The data show almost 40,000 clones, more than 70% seen once. The source material was PBMCs. Receptors were obtained from an older woman with lung cancer.

The gene calls are TRBV30 and TRBJ1-5; D gene uncertain. The CDR3 is 15 amino acids. The V gene lost 2 bases and the J gene lost 3 bases, with 14 bases spanning the gap. In germline, CDR1 is GTSNPN, CDR2 SVGIG (reference sequence). In DNA, the CDR3 is TGTGCCTGGAGTCAGAACAGTGGATCCAATCAGCCCCAGCATTTT. Translation: CAWSQNSGSNQPQHF.

This clone was found a few times. The chain is built from TRBV2 and TRBJ2-2, with 9 positions matching TRBD1. Trimming cost V 1 base and J 6 bases; bases outside gene matches: 3. Germline V lookup: CDR1 SNHLY, CDR2 FYNNEI. This CDR3 comprises 15 residues. The chain's CDR3 is CASSEERQGAGELFF. The DNA for the CDR3 is TGTGCCAGCAGTGAAGAACGACAGGGGGCCGGGGAGCTGTTTTTT.

The chain joins TRBV29-1 to TRBJ1-1; weak D call: TRBD1 (6 bases). The CDR3 sequence is 11 residues long. Germline CDR1 and CDR2: SQVTM and ANQGSEA. V dropped 5 bases and J dropped 7 bases, with 11 bases sitting between them. The CDR3 DNA follows: TGCAGCGTTAGACAGGACCTTGAAGCTTTCTTT. It specifies CSVRQDLEAFF.

The V and J genes are TRBV6-6 and TRBJ2-6, with D perhaps being TRBD1 or TRBD2 (5 bases each). Germline V gives CDR1 MNHNY, CDR2 SVGAGI (reference sequence). This CDR3 is 16 amino acids long. V lost 5 bases, J lost 2 bases, and 13 bases lay in between. CDR3 sequence reads: CASSRDGQAGANVLTF. In nucleotides, the CDR3 is TGTGCCAGCAGTCGGGACGGTCAAGCTGGGGCCAACGTCCTGACTTTC.

The chain combines TRBV2 with TRBJ1-4, with 9 bases matching TRBD1. CDR1 and CDR2 from the germline V gene are SNHLY and FYNNEI. J lost 8 bases, V lost 7 bases, and 11 bases had no gene match. The CDR3 has 15 amino acids. This CDR3 is CASTVQGAFREKLFF. CDR3 DNA: TGTGCCAGCACCGTACAGGGGGCCTTTAGGGAAAAACTGTTTTTT.

This chain uses TRBV27 with TRBJ2-2, with D tentatively TRBD1 (5 bases). CDR3 size: 17 residues. V shed 6 bases and J shed 4 bases, with 21 bases lying between them. Germline CDR1 reads MNHEY; CDR2 reads SMNVEV (reference sequence). This chain's CDR3 is CASSRQRDLQGTGELFF. The DNA of the CDR3 is TGTGCCAGCAGCCGCCAGCGTGACCTCCAGGGCACCGGGGAGCTGTTTTTT.

J is TRBJ2-3 and V is TRBV7-9, with 8 positions matching TRBD1. CDR1 is SEHNR and CDR2 is FQNEAQ in the germline V gene (reference sequence). V trimming: 5 bases; J trimming: 3 bases; junction bases outside the gene matches: 7. This CDR3 contains 15 residues. The CDR3 bases are TGTGCCAGCAGCAAGAGGACAGGGAGTACAGATACGCAGTATTTT. This translates into CASSKRTGSTDTQYF. The full variable domain, rest sourced from reference TRBV7-9 and TRBJ2-3, is DTGVSQNPRHKITKRGQNVTFRCDPISEHNRLYWYRQTLGQGPEFLTYFQNEAQLEKSRLLSDRFSAERPKGSFSTLEIQRTEQGDSAMYLCASSKRTGSTDTQYFGPGTRLTVL.

This clone turned up a few times. The rearrangement links TRBV9 to TRBJ2-3, with D tentatively TRBD1 or TRBD2 (6 bases each). This CDR3 comprises 17 residues. The V and J ends lost 0 bases and 0 bases respectively, with 14 bases between them. Germline V gene lookup returns CDR1 SGDLS and CDR2 YYNGEE. The CDR3 loop reads CASSVGNGGPSTDTQYF. The CDR3, as DNA: TGTGCCAGCAGCGTAGGAAATGGGGGGCCCAGCACAGATACGCAGTATTTT.

V and J are TRBV13 and TRBJ1-2, with a possible D match to TRBD1 (6 bases). The V and J ends lost 5 bases and 8 bases respectively, with 15 bases between them. Germline CDR1 and CDR2: PRHDT and FYEKMQ (reference sequence). The CDR3 consists of 13 residues. CDR3 coding DNA: TGTGCCAGCAGCCCAACAGGGTACTCCGGCTACACCTTC. Residues: CASSPTGYSGYTF. Full variable domain (remainder filled in from reference TRBV13 and TRBJ1-2): AAGVIQSPRHLIKEKRETATLKCYPIPRHDTVYWYQQGPGQDPQFLISFYEKMQSDKGSIPDRFSAQQFSDYHSELNMSSLELGDSALYFCASSPTGYSGYTFGSGTRLTVV.

This chain joins TRBV11-3 and TRBJ2-5; the D call may be TRBD1 or TRBD2 (5 bases each). V was clipped by 5 bases and J by 9 bases, with 19 bases between them. The CDR3 loop spans 14 amino acids. Per germline, CDR1 SGHNT and CDR2 YENEEA. The CDR3 sequence: CASSPRDRAQAQYF. The CDR3 nucleotides read TGTGCCAGCAGCCCCCGGGACCGAGCTCAGGCCCAGTACTTC. Variable domain in full (rest from reference TRBV11-3 and TRBJ2-5): EAGVVQSPRYKIIEKKQPVAFWCNPISGHNTLYWYLQNLGQGPELLIRYENEEAVDDSQLPKDRFSAERLKGVDSTLKIQPAELGDSAVYLCASSPRDRAQAQYFGPGTRLLVL.